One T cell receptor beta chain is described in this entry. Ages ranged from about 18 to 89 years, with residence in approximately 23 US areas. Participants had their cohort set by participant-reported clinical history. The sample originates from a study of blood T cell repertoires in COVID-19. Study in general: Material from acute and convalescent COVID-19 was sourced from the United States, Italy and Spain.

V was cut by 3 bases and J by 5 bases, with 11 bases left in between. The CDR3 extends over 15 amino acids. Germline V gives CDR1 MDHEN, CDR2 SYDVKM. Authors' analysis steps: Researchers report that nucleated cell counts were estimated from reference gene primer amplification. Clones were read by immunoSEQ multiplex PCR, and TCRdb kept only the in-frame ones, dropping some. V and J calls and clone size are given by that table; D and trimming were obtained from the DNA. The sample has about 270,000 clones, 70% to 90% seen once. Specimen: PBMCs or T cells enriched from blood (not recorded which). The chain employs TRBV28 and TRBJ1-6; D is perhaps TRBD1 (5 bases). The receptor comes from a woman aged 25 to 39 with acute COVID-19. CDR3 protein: CASSFGGSNNSPLHF. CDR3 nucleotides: TGTGCCAGCAGTTTCGGGGGTTCGAATAATTCACCCCTCCACTTT. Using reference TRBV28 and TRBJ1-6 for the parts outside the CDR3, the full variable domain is DVKVTQSSRYLVKRTGEKVFLECVQDMDHENMFWYRQDPGLGLRLIYFSYDVKMKEKGDIPEGYSVSREKKERFSLILESASTNQTSMYLCASSFGGSNNSPLHFGNGTRLTVT.